Listed below are T cell receptor beta chains from one sample, sequenced in a study of blood T cell repertoires in COVID-19. Produced via immunoSEQ multiplex PCR; TCRdb's table is partial and in-frame only. The sample lists under 200,000 clones, roughly 85% occurring once. Sequenced material: peripheral blood. These receptor sequences come from a woman aged 55-70 years with COVID-19, enrolled during active disease. CDR3s include the opening cysteine and the closing phenylalanine or tryptophan. The order of the fields is D gene, clone size, CDR3 length, J gene, V gene, CDR3 protein, CDR3 DNA. The D gene is left open where the match is weak. Only part of the rows carry a size: once, few, many, or a class if the clone is expanded.

D gene: .; clone size: .; CDR3 length: 15; J gene: TRBJ2-2; V gene: TRBV4-1; CDR3 protein: CASSQVSTNTGELFF; CDR3 DNA: TGCGCCAGCAGCCAAGTTAGCACGAACACCGGGGAGCTGTTTTTT
D gene: .; clone size: .; CDR3 length: 13; J gene: TRBJ1-2; V gene: TRBV11-2; CDR3 protein: CASSFALRGGYTF; CDR3 DNA: TGTGCCAGCAGCTTCGCCCTCCGGGGAGGCTACACCTTC
D gene: TRBD1; clone size: .; CDR3 length: 13; J gene: TRBJ1-6; V gene: TRBV12-3/TRBV12-4; CDR3 protein: CATSGQDNSPLHF; CDR3 DNA: TGTGCCACCTCTGGACAGGATAATTCACCCCTCCACTTT
D gene: .; clone size: .; CDR3 length: 14; J gene: TRBJ2-2; V gene: TRBV2; CDR3 protein: CASNPLTSAGELFF; CDR3 DNA: TGTGCCAGCAATCCGCTGACATCTGCCGGGGAGCTGTTTTTT
D gene: .; clone size: few; CDR3 length: 15; J gene: TRBJ1-5; V gene: TRBV4-1; CDR3 protein: CASSPVIRENQPQHF; CDR3 DNA: TGCGCCAGCAGCCCAGTTATCAGGGAAAATCAGCCCCAGCATTTT
D gene: TRBD2; clone size: .; CDR3 length: 16; J gene: TRBJ2-7; V gene: TRBV7-8; CDR3 protein: CASSSGLAGPGLEQYF; CDR3 DNA: TGTGCCAGCAGTTCCGGACTAGCGGGTCCAGGTCTCGAGCAGTACTTC
D gene: .; clone size: few; CDR3 length: 14; J gene: TRBJ1-1; V gene: TRBV2; CDR3 protein: CASSERGKNTEAFF; CDR3 DNA: TGTGCCAGCAGTGAGAGAGGGAAGAACACTGAAGCTTTCTTT
D gene: .; clone size: .; CDR3 length: 15; J gene: TRBJ2-1; V gene: TRBV11-1; CDR3 protein: CASSFSRASYNEQFF; CDR3 DNA: TGTGCCAGCAGCTTCTCCAGGGCTTCCTACAATGAGCAGTTCTTC
D gene: TRBD1; clone size: .; CDR3 length: 14; J gene: TRBJ1-2; V gene: TRBV5-1; CDR3 protein: CASSLDRGGYGYTF; CDR3 DNA: TGCGCCAGCAGCTTGGACAGGGGAGGCTATGGCTACACCTTC
D gene: TRBD1; clone size: .; CDR3 length: 15; J gene: TRBJ1-5; V gene: TRBV2; CDR3 protein: CASRRDRYSNQPQHF; CDR3 DNA: TGTGCCAGCAGACGGGACAGATATAGCAATCAGCCCCAGCATTTT
D gene: TRBD1; clone size: .; CDR3 length: 19; J gene: TRBJ1-5; V gene: TRBV2; CDR3 protein: CASSPTPGTGGLVNQPQHF; CDR3 DNA: TGTGCCAGCAGCCCTACCCCCGGGACAGGGGGTCTTGTGAATCAGCCCCAGCATTTT
D gene: .; clone size: .; CDR3 length: 16; J gene: TRBJ1-2; V gene: TRBV18; CDR3 protein: CASSPPSQPPNYGYTF; CDR3 DNA: TGTGCCAGCTCACCACCGTCACAGCCTCCTAACTATGGCTACACCTTC
D gene: TRBD1; clone size: .; CDR3 length: 18; J gene: TRBJ1-3; V gene: TRBV4-2; CDR3 protein: CASSQARPQGIGRNTIYF; CDR3 DNA: TGTGCCAGCAGCCAAGCTAGACCACAGGGGATCGGACGAAACACCATATATTTT
D gene: .; clone size: .; CDR3 length: 15; J gene: TRBJ1-1; V gene: TRBV11-2; CDR3 protein: CASSLLRGANTEAFF; CDR3 DNA: TGTGCCAGCAGCCTACTCAGGGGCGCGAACACTGAAGCTTTCTTT
D gene: .; clone size: .; CDR3 length: 16; J gene: TRBJ1-5; V gene: TRBV19; CDR3 protein: CASSTLQWTSNQPQHF; CDR3 DNA: TGTGCCAGTAGTACCCTACAGTGGACAAGCAATCAGCCCCAGCATTTT
D gene: .; clone size: .; CDR3 length: 12; J gene: TRBJ2-7; V gene: TRBV3-1/TRBV3-2; CDR3 protein: CASIGREYEQYF; CDR3 DNA: TGTGCCAGCATAGGCAGGGAATACGAGCAGTACTTC
D gene: .; clone size: once; CDR3 length: 17; J gene: TRBJ1-3; V gene: TRBV7-5; CDR3 protein: CARSRDPPRVKGNTIYF; CDR3 DNA: TGTGCCAGAAGCAGAGACCCCCCCAGGGTGAAAGGAAACACCATATATTTT
D gene: TRBD2; clone size: .; CDR3 length: 17; J gene: TRBJ2-1; V gene: TRBV27; CDR3 protein: CASSILGLAGVSNEQFF; CDR3 DNA: TGTGCCAGCAGCATCCTTGGACTAGCGGGAGTCTCCAATGAGCAGTTCTTC
D gene: TRBD1; clone size: .; CDR3 length: 15; J gene: TRBJ1-5; V gene: TRBV30; CDR3 protein: CAWSAATGGVGPQHF; CDR3 DNA: TGTGCCTGGAGTGCTGCCACAGGGGGCGTTGGGCCCCAGCATTTT
D gene: TRBD1; clone size: .; CDR3 length: 13; J gene: TRBJ2-4; V gene: TRBV2; CDR3 protein: CASSEGTVMIQYF; CDR3 DNA: TGTGCCAGCAGTGAGGGGACAGTTATGATTCAGTACTTC
D gene: TRBD1; clone size: .; CDR3 length: 14; J gene: TRBJ1-2; V gene: TRBV5-1; CDR3 protein: CASSLERGHYGYTF; CDR3 DNA: TGCGCCAGCAGCTTGGAAAGGGGGCACTATGGCTACACCTTC
D gene: TRBD1; clone size: .; CDR3 length: 16; J gene: TRBJ1-2; V gene: TRBV10-3; CDR3 protein: CAISESGGQYHYGYTF; CDR3 DNA: TGTGCCATCAGTGAGTCCGGGGGACAGTACCACTATGGCTACACCTTC
D gene: .; clone size: .; CDR3 length: 15; J gene: TRBJ1-1; V gene: TRBV7-9; CDR3 protein: CASSRTPTGNTEAFF; CDR3 DNA: TGTGCCAGCAGTCGCACTCCTACAGGGAACACTGAAGCTTTCTTT
D gene: TRBD1; clone size: .; CDR3 length: 14; J gene: TRBJ1-2; V gene: TRBV7-9; CDR3 protein: CASSFEGQGSGYTF; CDR3 DNA: TGTGCCAGCAGCTTCGAGGGACAGGGGTCTGGCTACACCTTC
D gene: TRBD1; clone size: .; CDR3 length: 16; J gene: TRBJ2-1; V gene: TRBV4-1; CDR3 protein: CASSPPGTGSYNEQFF; CDR3 DNA: TGCGCCAGCAGCCCCCCCGGGACAGGCTCCTACAATGAGCAGTTCTTC
D gene: .; clone size: .; CDR3 length: 14; J gene: TRBJ1-5; V gene: TRBV6-5; CDR3 protein: CASNLGAINQPQHF; CDR3 DNA: TGTGCCAGCAACCTAGGGGCTATTAATCAGCCCCAGCATTTT
D gene: .; clone size: .; CDR3 length: 13; J gene: TRBJ1-5; V gene: TRBV19; CDR3 protein: CASSKVQGQPQHF; CDR3 DNA: TGTGCCAGTAGTAAGGTCCAGGGACAGCCCCAGCATTTT
D gene: TRBD1; clone size: .; CDR3 length: 16; J gene: TRBJ1-6; V gene: TRBV7-3; CDR3 protein: CASSLAGGQGDSPLHF; CDR3 DNA: TGTGCCAGCAGCTTAGCCGGGGGACAGGGGGATTCACCCCTCCACTTT
D gene: .; clone size: .; CDR3 length: 11; J gene: TRBJ2-7; V gene: TRBV15; CDR3 protein: CATSYLSEQYF; CDR3 DNA: TGTGCCACCAGCTATTTGAGTGAGCAGTACTTC
D gene: .; clone size: .; CDR3 length: 15; J gene: TRBJ1-4; V gene: TRBV15; CDR3 protein: CATSRDYGSNEKLFF; CDR3 DNA: TGTGCCACCAGCAGAGATTACGGGTCTAATGAAAAACTGTTTTTT
D gene: TRBD1; clone size: .; CDR3 length: 15; J gene: TRBJ2-3; V gene: TRBV24-1; CDR3 protein: CATSDWTGGTDTQYF; CDR3 DNA: TGTGCCACCAGTGATTGGACAGGGGGCACAGATACGCAGTATTTT
D gene: .; clone size: .; CDR3 length: 16; J gene: TRBJ1-1; V gene: TRBV3-1/TRBV3-2; CDR3 protein: CASSSRVGAMNTEAFF; CDR3 DNA: TGTGCCAGCAGCTCCCGCGTGGGGGCCATGAACACTGAAGCTTTCTTT
D gene: .; clone size: once; CDR3 length: 11; J gene: TRBJ2-1; V gene: TRBV5-1; CDR3 protein: CASSSGYTEFF; CDR3 DNA: TGCGCCAGCAGCTCCGGTTATACGGAGTTCTTC
D gene: TRBD1; clone size: once; CDR3 length: 17; J gene: TRBJ1-5; V gene: TRBV4-1; CDR3 protein: CASSQGGQRTGNQPQHF; CDR3 DNA: TGCGCCAGCAGCCAAGGGGGACAGCGTACCGGCAATCAGCCCCAGCATTTT
D gene: .; clone size: .; CDR3 length: 14; J gene: TRBJ2-2; V gene: TRBV5-8; CDR3 protein: CASSFQVNTGELFF; CDR3 DNA: TGTGCCAGCAGCTTCCAGGTCAACACCGGGGAGCTGTTTTTT
D gene: TRBD1; clone size: .; CDR3 length: 14; J gene: TRBJ1-5; V gene: TRBV19; CDR3 protein: CASSLDRGDQPQHF; CDR3 DNA: TGTGCCAGTTCTTTAGACAGGGGTGATCAGCCCCAGCATTTT
D gene: .; clone size: few; CDR3 length: 15; J gene: TRBJ2-2; V gene: TRBV5-1; CDR3 protein: CASSFNQIDTGELFF; CDR3 DNA: TGCGCCAGCAGTTTCAATCAGATCGACACCGGGGAGCTGTTTTTT